This T cell receptor (beta chain) was identified in a study of blood T cell repertoires in COVID-19 (TCRdb year 2020). Background on the whole study: Samples from collaborators originated in the United States, Italy and Spain and spanned both the acute and convalescent phases of COVID-19. The material from the prospective study consisted of cDNA or gDNA derived from T cells, B-cell-depleted T cells, or PBMCs. Deeply sampled blood TCRbeta repertoires from subjects exposed to, actively infected with, or recovered from COVID-19 were included in the dataset. The repertoires were made available in a free public database intended to serve as a resource for research on the immune response to SARS-CoV-2. Samples came from the ongoing ImmuneRACE study (first 160 participants) plus 1,254 subjects from 6 global collaborators. Nearly every sample came with metadata listing a de-identified subject ID, COVID-19 status, age in years and sex. Where available, HLA class I and class II types were taken from metadata supplied by the sample provider and were not determined by assay-based typing. Study-wide findings and limitations: The amount of clinical and demographic metadata varied by source and participant and was provided uncurated.

The immunoSEQ Assay, a bias-controlled multiplex PCR, was used to amplify TCRbeta CDR3 regions from genomic DNA. Concerning the study's data processing: Within the assay, amplification of reference gene primers was used to estimate how many nucleated cells each sample contained. To quantify the absolute abundance of each unique TCRbeta CDR3 rearrangement, sequence reads were collapsed and filtered. For each sample, productive Simpson clonality was calculated as the square root of Simpson's diversity index over productive rearrangements. TCRdb re-hosts the immuneACCESS table, in-frame sequences only. Its copies lack some clones; in the studies checked, an unresolved V gene accounts for under half of them, and the cause for the rest is not known. That table gives V, J and clone size, and the DNA gave D and trimming. The sample table shows some 460,000 clones, and about 89% are seen once. 4% to 5.5% of the sample goes to the ten largest clones.

Each collaborating institution followed its own protocols to collect whole blood in K2EDTA tubes. For TCRbeta analysis, collaborators shipped samples as frozen whole blood, isolated PBMCs, or DNA extracted from either of those sample types. With regard to this clone: Its target antigen remains unknown. Qualities for individual bases were not recorded, and no much larger clone is one base off.

Based on the germline V gene (reference sequence), the CDR1 and CDR2 sequences are SEHNR and FQNEAQ. The CDR3 starts with the cysteine, ends with the phenylalanine, and has 14 residues. The CDR3 DNA has 42 bases and is translated from base 1. A distance of 11 bases separates the germline ends of V and J, which lose 5 bases and 3 bases respectively. The source material was peripheral blood. This clonotype was obtained from a woman in her twenties or thirties with acute or convalescent COVID-19. The chain employs TRBV7-9 and TRBJ1-5; TRBD1 might be the D gene, on 5 matching bases. The CDR3 here reads CASSPAGDNQPQHF. The nucleotides are TGTGCCAGCAGCCCCGCGGGGGACAATCAGCCCCAGCATTTT.